What follows are 24 T cell receptor beta chains derived from one specimen sequenced in a study of blood T cell repertoires in COVID-19 (dated by TCRdb to 2019 to 2021). Receptors were amplified or captured by the immunoSEQ multiplex PCR assay. The source is immuneACCESS, and TCRdb retained only in-frame sequences with V and J called. Part of the clones is not carried over; for the studies checked, unresolved V genes explain less than half of this, and the remainder is unexplained. The table for this sample lists around 160,000 clones; roughly 93% of them were counted only once. The ten biggest clones cover 2% of the sample. Sequencing input: peripheral blood. These receptors were obtained from a woman aged 55-70 years with COVID-19, enrolled during active disease.

This clone was picked up one time. The rearrangement links TRBV5-6 to TRBJ1-2; D is uncertain. Germline CDR1 and CDR2: SGHDT and YYEEEE. This CDR3 contains 12 residues. Trimming took 3 bases from V and 0 from J, leaving 3 bases between them. DNA of the CDR3: TGTGCCAGCAGCTCTCCTAACTATGGCTACACCTTC. It specifies CASSSPNYGYTF.

This rearrangement joins TRBV2 to TRBJ1-2; 7 nucleotides agree with TRBD1. Germline CDR1 SNHLY, CDR2 FYNNEI. The CDR3 contains 13 residues. Unmatched junction bases numbered 11, after V lost 8 bases and J lost 8 bases. CDR3 region: CASPLGRGFGYTF. DNA of the CDR3: TGTGCCAGCCCATTGGGCAGGGGGTTCGGCTACACCTTC.

This chain connects TRBV5-1 to TRBJ2-7, with a possible D match to TRBD1 (6 bases). CDR1 SGHRS and CDR2 YFSETQ come from the germline V gene. Deletions cut 5 bases from V and 4 bases from J, with 16 bases between. This CDR3 is 14 amino acids long. In nucleotides, the CDR3 is TGCGCCAGCAGATCTGGGACAAGTGGTTACGAGCAGTACTTC. It codes for CASRSGTSGYEQYF.

This sequence joins TRBV2 and TRBJ1-5; D perhaps matches TRBD1 (6 bases). Germline lookup yields CDR1 SNHLY and CDR2 FYNNEI. Deletions cut 4 bases from V and 2 bases from J, with 18 bases between. The CDR3 covers 17 residues. The CDR3 nucleotides read TGTGCCAGCAGTGTGGGGGCCGCTCCCCGGGGCAATCAGCCCCAGCATTTT. Protein: CASSVGAAPRGNQPQHF.

The V gene is TRBV5-1, the J gene TRBJ1-2; 10 bases match TRBD1. The CDR3 runs 15 residues. Germline V gives CDR1 SGHRS, CDR2 YFSETQ. V shed 4 bases and J 8 bases; nucleotides not matched to a gene: 11. The CDR3 reads CASSPQPGQGGGYTF. CDR3 sequence (DNA): TGCGCCAGCAGCCCACAACCAGGACAGGGGGGAGGCTACACCTTC. Drawing the rest from reference TRBV5-1 and TRBJ1-2, the complete variable domain is KAGVTQTPRYLIKTRGQQVTLSCSPISGHRSVSWYQQTPGQGLQFLFEYFSETQRNKGNFPGRFSGRQFSNSRSEMNVSTLELGDSALYLCASSPQPGQGGGYTFGSGTRLTVV.

The J gene is TRBJ2-1, the V gene TRBV7-2; TRBD2 matches 10 bases. The CDR3 runs to 15 residues. Trimming at V came to 5 bases and at J to 5 bases, leaving 6 bases not matched to a gene. Germline assignment: CDR1 SGHTA and CDR2 FQGNSA. CDR3 protein: CASSSRLAGNNEQFF. CDR3 bases: TGTGCCAGCAGCAGCCGACTAGCGGGCAACAATGAGCAGTTCTTC. Looking up the rest from reference TRBV7-2 and TRBJ2-1 gives the full variable domain: GAGVSQSPSNKVTEKGKDVELRCDPISGHTALYWYRQSLGQGLEFLIYFQGNSAPDKSGLPSDRFSAERTGGSVSTLTIQRTQQEDSAVYLCASSSRLAGNNEQFFGPGTRLTVL.

V and J are TRBV12-3 or TRBV12-4 and TRBJ1-4; D not resolved. V lost 4 bases to trimming and J lost 2 bases, with 5 bases between them. CDR3 size: 13 residues. CDR3 in amino acids: CASSSATNEKLFF. The CDR3 DNA reads as TGTGCCAGCAGTTCTGCGACTAATGAAAAACTGTTTTTT.

The table lists this clone with a count of one. The chain couples TRBV4-1 to TRBJ1-3; D may be TRBD1 (5 bases). V lost 1 base, J lost 5 bases, and 15 bases lay in between. Germline values: CDR1 MGHRA, CDR2 YSYEKL. The CDR3 has 16 amino acids. CDR3 in DNA: TGCGCCAGCAGCCAAGCTAGGGGAGGAATGAGAAACACCATATATTTT. Translated, it gives CASSQARGGMRNTIYF.

The chain combines TRBV6-2 or TRBV6-3 with TRBJ2-4; D is possibly TRBD1 (6 bases). CDR1 is MNHEY and CDR2 is SVGEGT in the germline V gene. Trimming shortened V by 5 bases and J by 5 bases, and 22 bases separated the two germline ends. This CDR3 has 17 amino acids. CDR3 amino acids: CASSPANRAGFENIQYF. CDR3 DNA sequence: TGTGCCAGCAGTCCGGCCAACAGGGCAGGTTTTGAAAACATTCAGTACTTC.

The rearrangement uses TRBV7-2 and TRBJ2-3, with 8 positions matching TRBD2. CDR3 length equals 15 residues. Germline loops: CDR1 SGHTA, CDR2 FQGNSA. The trim removed 5 bases at V and 3 bases at J, leaving 7 bases unmatched. The CDR3 protein is CASSPAGAGTDTQYF. CDR3 bases: TGTGCCAGCAGCCCAGCGGGGGCGGGGACAGATACGCAGTATTTT.

DNA of the CDR3: TGTGCCAGCAGTACAGGGTTAGCCTCCTACAATGAGCAGTTCTTC. Protein product: CASSTGLASYNEQFF. The rearrangement uses TRBV2 and TRBJ2-1; weak D call: TRBD1 (6 bases). CDR3 length equals 15 residues. Trimming pared 5 bases from V and 0 bases from J, leaving 11 bases between. The V gene's germline CDR1 is SNHLY and CDR2 FYNNEI.

The V gene is TRBV5-4, the J gene TRBJ1-1; D gene ambiguous. This CDR3 is built from 13 residues. V lost 3 bases, J lost 8 bases, and 14 bases lay in between. The germline V gene encodes CDR1 SGHNT and CDR2 YYREEE (reference sequence). The CDR3 is CASSSIDYPEAFF. The DNA for the CDR3 is TGTGCCAGCAGCTCCATCGACTACCCCGAAGCTTTCTTT.

This chain uses TRBV5-4 with TRBJ2-7; D possibly corresponds to TRBD2 (5 bases). CDR3 size: 13 residues. Germline CDR1 reads SGHNT; CDR2 reads YYREEE (reference sequence). With 1 base removed from V and 1 base from J, the gap between germline ends came to 6 bases. The CDR3 protein is CASSLTGSYEQYF. The CDR3 nucleotides read TGTGCCAGCAGCTTGACGGGGTCCTACGAGCAGTACTTC.

This chain uses TRBV18 with TRBJ2-2; no clear D gene. Germline values: CDR1 KGHSH, CDR2 LQKENI. Trimming stripped 4 bases from V and 2 bases from J, with 5 bases between. The CDR3 runs to 13 residues. This chain's CDR3 is CASSRANTGELFF. The CDR3 DNA follows: TGTGCCAGCTCACGGGCAAACACCGGGGAGCTGTTTTTT.

The gene calls are TRBV19 and TRBJ1-1; TRBD1 is a possible D gene (6 bases). V was shortened by 4 bases and J by 0 bases, with 15 bases between the two germline ends. Germline V CDR1 and CDR2: LNHDA, SQIVND (reference sequence). The CDR3 loop spans 16 amino acids. The chain's CDR3 is CASSTDADSMNTEAFF. The CDR3 DNA reads TGTGCCAGTAGTACCGATGCGGACAGCATGAACACTGAAGCTTTCTTT.

The chain couples TRBV7-3 to TRBJ2-1; weak D call: TRBD2 (7 bases). Trimming stripped 0 bases from V and 10 bases from J, with 13 bases between. The germline V gene encodes CDR1 SGHTA and CDR2 FQGTGA. CDR3 length equals 14 residues. CDR3 sequence: CASSLTLQGGEQFF. In DNA form, the CDR3 reads TGTGCCAGCAGCTTAACCTTACAGGGAGGGGAGCAGTTCTTC.

This rearrangement joins TRBV6-5 to TRBJ1-2; D unclear. Trimming pared 4 bases from V and 4 bases from J, leaving 7 bases between. CDR3 length: 12 residues. CDR1 and CDR2 (germline): MNHEY, SVGAGI. CDR3 DNA: TGTGCCAGCAGTTCTCGGTCCTATGGCTACACCTTC. Protein product: CASSSRSYGYTF.

The CDR3 nucleotides read TGTGCCAGCAGTTACTGGCTAGCGGGGGGTGGAGAGCAGTTCTTC. Amino acids: CASSYWLAGGGEQFF. The rearrangement uses TRBV6-2 or TRBV6-3 and TRBJ2-1, with TRBD2 identical over 11 bases. The V and J ends lost 1 base and 10 bases, in that order; junction bases with no gene match: 6. CDR1 MNHEY and CDR2 SVGEGT come from the germline V gene. The CDR3 covers 15 residues.

This chain uses TRBV11-1 with TRBJ2-7, with 8 nucleotides matching TRBD1. Germline loops: CDR1 SGHAT, CDR2 FQDESV (reference sequence). This CDR3 region has 14 residues. Unmatched junction bases numbered 8, after V lost 5 bases and J lost 5 bases. The CDR3 coding sequence is TGTGCCAGCAGCACAGGACAGGGTATTAACGAGCAGTACTTC. It codes for CASSTGQGINEQYF. The entire variable domain, with the rest obtained from reference TRBV11-1 and TRBJ2-7, is as follows: EAEVAQSPRYKITEKSQAVAFWCDPISGHATLYWYRQILGQGPELLVQFQDESVVDDSQLPKDRFSAERLKGVDSTLKIQPAELGDSAMYLCASSTGQGINEQYFGPGTRLTVT.

This clone appeared once. The CDR3 loop is CASSATGQGGDEQYF. The CDR3 DNA follows: TGTGCCAGTTCTGCCACTGGACAGGGTGGGGACGAGCAGTACTTC. The chain has TRBV19 and TRBJ2-7; 8 nucleotides match TRBD1. V was clipped by 8 bases and J by 5 bases; unmatched bases: 14. The CDR3 sequence is 15 residues long. Germline CDR1 is LNHDA and CDR2 is SQIVND (reference sequence).

This chain links TRBV19 with TRBJ1-5; tentative D call: TRBD1 (6 bases). This CDR3 comprises 13 residues. Germline CDR1 is LNHDA and CDR2 is SQIVND (reference sequence). V was cut by 5 bases and J by 6 bases, with 11 bases left in between. This CDR3 reads CASSWQGPQPQHF. CDR3 nucleotides: TGTGCCAGTAGTTGGCAGGGGCCTCAGCCCCAGCATTTT.

The gene calls are TRBV19 and TRBJ2-7; no clear D gene. This CDR3 is 16 amino acids long. Per the germline V gene, CDR1 is LNHDA and CDR2 is SQIVND (reference sequence). V gave up 1 base and J gave up 2 bases, with 15 bases separating them. CDR3 amino acids: CASSIAAGSIPYEQYF. As DNA, the CDR3 is TGTGCCAGTAGTATAGCGGCAGGTAGTATACCCTACGAGCAGTACTTC. Full variable domain (outside the CDR3, taken from reference TRBV19 and TRBJ2-7): DGGITQSPKYLFRKEGQNVTLSCEQNLNHDAMYWYRQDPGQGLRLIYYSQIVNDFQKGDIAEGYSVSREKKESFPLTVTSAQKNPTAFYLCASSIAAGSIPYEQYFGPGTRLTVT.

The V call is TRBV29-1, the J call TRBJ2-7, with 9 nucleotides matching TRBD2. V was clipped by 6 bases and J by 3 bases; unmatched bases: 12. The CDR3 consists of 15 residues. Germline loops: CDR1 SQVTM, CDR2 ANQGSEA. Here the CDR3 DNA reads TGCAGCGTCGCTCGGGGACTAGCATATAGCTACGAGCAGTACTTC. It codes for CSVARGLAYSYEQYF.

The V and J genes are TRBV30 and TRBJ1-2; TRBD1 aligns across 9 bases. From germline, CDR1 is GTSNPN and CDR2 SVGIG (reference sequence). V trimming: 5 bases; J trimming: 5 bases; junction bases outside the gene matches: 12. The CDR3 consists of 15 residues. CDR3 in DNA: TGTGCCTGGCTTACGGACAGGGGACGGGGATATGGCTACACCTTC. It translates to CAWLTDRGRGYGYTF.